The 13 T cell receptor beta chains below were found in one sample sequenced in a study of cytomegalovirus exposure and HLA in healthy donors. This PCR relied on a set of 60 Vbeta primers and 13 Jbeta primers. Clones were read by immunoSEQ multiplex PCR, and TCRdb kept only the in-frame ones, dropping some. The sample has around 140,000 clones; roughly four fifths are singletons. Material: PBMCs. The source is a female donor in good health and CMV-seronegative.

A few counts support this clone. This chain uses TRBV7-9 with TRBJ2-7, with 9 bases identical to TRBD1. Germline V CDR1 and CDR2: SEHNR, FQNEAQ (reference sequence). CDR3 length: 15 residues. The ends lost 5 bases at V and 7 bases at J; junction bases unmatched: 12. The CDR3 loop is CASSHPGQGIGEQYF. The CDR3 DNA follows: TGTGCCAGCAGCCACCCGGGACAGGGTATAGGGGAGCAGTACTTC.

The CDR3 here is CSVISEGHGAGLTNQPQHF. As DNA, the CDR3 is TGCAGCGTTATATCTGAGGGGCACGGCGCGGGACTGACTAATCAGCCCCAGCATTTT. The chain has TRBV29-1 and TRBJ1-5, with a weak D call TRBD1 (5 bases). Trimming stripped 5 bases from V and 4 bases from J, with 30 bases between. The germline V gene encodes CDR1 SQVTM and CDR2 ANQGSEA. The CDR3 covers 19 residues.

This clone turned up a few times. J is TRBJ1-1 and V is TRBV11-3; 8 bases map to TRBD1. CDR1 is SGHNT and CDR2 is YENEEA in the germline V gene. The CDR3 covers 15 residues. V was pared by 0 bases and J by 6 bases, with 6 bases of the junction left unmatched. The CDR3 is CASSLEGRGLAEAFF. CDR3 nucleotides: TGTGCCAGCAGCTTAGAGGGCAGGGGGCTCGCTGAAGCTTTCTTT.

The V and J genes are TRBV4-1 and TRBJ2-7; 11 nucleotides align to TRBD2. The CDR3 loop spans 16 amino acids. V shed 0 bases, J shed 2 bases, and the junction held 3 bases outside the gene matches. Per the germline V gene, CDR1 is MGHRA and CDR2 is YSYEKL. The CDR3: CASSQDRLAGPYEQYF. CDR3 DNA sequence: TGCGCCAGCAGCCAAGATCGACTAGCGGGACCCTACGAGCAGTACTTC.

CDR3 bases: TGTGCCTGGAGTGTTCGGGAGGGCCGCGAGCAGTTCTTC. It yields the protein CAWSVREGREQFF. V is TRBV30 and J is TRBJ2-1; 8 nucleotides match TRBD2. V lost 0 bases, J lost 10 bases, and 5 bases stayed unmatched. Germline values: CDR1 GTSNPN, CDR2 SVGIG (reference sequence). CDR3 length: 13 amino acids.

This chain connects TRBV6-1 to TRBJ1-2; weak D call: TRBD1 (6 bases). V lost 3 bases to trimming and J lost 6 bases, with 23 bases between them. The CDR3 sequence is 17 residues long. Germline V gives CDR1 MNHNS, CDR2 SASEGT. For the CDR3, the DNA is TGTGCCAGCAGTGACGAGGGCTTGGGCAGGGGTGTTCATGGCTACACCTTC. This gives the protein CASSDEGLGRGVHGYTF.

The chain is built from TRBV15 and TRBJ1-3, with unresolved D. The CDR3 spans 17 residues. The V and J ends lost 1 base and 2 bases respectively, with 15 bases between them. Looked up from germline, CDR1 is LNHNV and CDR2 is YYDKDF (reference sequence). The CDR3 loop is CATSRAGFSRPGNTIYF. The CDR3 DNA reads TGTGCCACCAGCAGAGCGGGATTCAGCCGGCCTGGAAACACCATATATTTT.

The chain employs TRBV28 and TRBJ1-5, with 8 positions matching TRBD1. The CDR3 covers 14 residues. CDR1 is MDHEN and CDR2 is SYDVKM in the germline V gene. V gave up 6 bases and J gave up 10 bases; unmatched junction bases: 11. This chain's CDR3 is CASSSIQGAHPQHF. The CDR3 DNA follows: TGTGCCAGCAGCTCTATTCAGGGGGCTCACCCCCAGCATTTT.

The chain couples TRBV9 to TRBJ2-2, with TRBD1 identical over 8 bases. Germline CDR1 and CDR2: SGDLS and YYNGEE. The length of the CDR3 is 15 residues. Trimming took 0 bases from V and 4 from J; bases not matched to a gene: 2. The DNA for the CDR3 is TGTGCCAGCAGCGTAGCTACAGGGGGCACCGGGGAGCTGTTTTTT. This codes for CASSVATGGTGELFF. The variable domain in full, with the rest retrieved from reference TRBV9 and TRBJ2-2, is DSGVTQTPKHLITATGQRVTLRCSPRSGDLSVYWYQQSLDQGLQFLIQYYNGEERAKGNILERFSAQQFPDLHSELNLSSLELGDSALYFCASSVATGGTGELFFGEGSRLTVL.

The rearrangement joins TRBV2 to TRBJ1-1; 8 bases match TRBD1. V lost 11 bases, J lost 5 bases, and 10 bases stayed unmatched. Germline V gives CDR1 SNHLY, CDR2 FYNNEI. CDR3 length: 13 residues. The CDR3 DNA is TGTGCCTACGGGGGCAGGGGGCAGACTGAAGCTTTCTTT. Protein: CAYGGRGQTEAFF. Full variable domain (remainder filled in from reference TRBV2 and TRBJ1-1): EPEVTQTPSHQVTQMGQEVILRCVPISNHLYFYWYRQILGQKVEFLVSFYNNEISEKSEIFDDQFSVERPDGSNFTLKIRSTKLEDSAMYFCAYGGRGQTEAFFGQGTRLTVV.

As regards this clone: The identical CDR3 is also encoded by other nucleotide sequences in the sample. The chain carries TRBV5-1 and TRBJ1-1, with 8 positions matching TRBD1. This CDR3 has 14 residues. The trim removed 2 bases at V and 1 base at J, leaving 1 base unmatched. CDR1 SGHRS and CDR2 YFSETQ come from the germline V gene. The CDR3 sequence is CASSLDRGNTEAFF. CDR3 in DNA: TGCGCCAGCAGCTTAGACAGGGGGAACACTGAAGCTTTCTTT.

The rearrangement joins TRBV6-5 to TRBJ2-7; D gene uncertain. Per germline, CDR1 MNHEY and CDR2 SVGAGI. V was shortened by 5 bases and J by 3 bases, with 14 bases between the two germline ends. CDR3 length: 14 residues. The CDR3 loop reads CASSEITDLYEQYF. The DNA for the CDR3 is TGTGCCAGCAGTGAAATAACAGATCTCTACGAGCAGTACTTC.

The J gene is TRBJ2-7, the V gene TRBV4-1; D may be TRBD1 (7 bases). The ends were cut back, 0 bases at V and 2 bases at J, with 11 bases in the middle. This CDR3 is built from 15 residues. Germline V gene sequence: CDR1 MGHRA, CDR2 YSYEKL. CDR3 in amino acids: CASSQDPGGTYEQYF. As DNA, the CDR3 is TGCGCCAGCAGCCAAGATCCAGGGGGGACCTACGAGCAGTACTTC.